This T cell receptor beta chain was sequenced in a study of T-cell memory formation after mild COVID-19 (dated by TCRdb to 2020 to 2022). The study in broad terms: TCR sequence clusters from the two donors were found to be largely donor specific. T-cell clones expanding and contracting after mild COVID-19 in a couple of donors were tracked by longitudinal TCRalpha and TCRbeta repertoire sequencing. Two young, previously healthy adult volunteers, one female and one male, were included in the cohort.

Findings and caveats that apply to the study as a whole: Contracting CD4+ clones appeared mostly in the CM and EM memory subsets, whereas CD8+ clones were enriched in EMRA. Some responding clones were detected in pre-infection memory, suggesting pre-existing cross-reactive memory T cells joined the SARS-CoV-2 response. Only two mild cases were covered by the study, and larger cohorts that include severe cases with pre-infection samples were considered necessary. Balanced CD4/CD8 phenotypes were observed for clones contracting from day 15 to 85, whereas a bias towards CD4+ was observed for a second wave of clones expanding from day 15 to 37. SARS-CoV-2 specificity of the second-wave clones peaking on day 37 was not confirmed.

Ficoll-Paque density gradient centrifugation was the method used to isolate PBMCs. Spanning cysteine to phenylalanine, the CDR3 consists of 14 amino acids. Only CDR3 DNA is held: 42 bases, read in frame from base 1. Deletion took 3 bases off V and 7 bases off J, with a span of 14 bases between the germline ends. This clonotype was detected many times. What this receptor recognizes is not known. The input lacks base qualities; no much larger clone sits a single base away. Sequencing relied on an Illumina NovaSeq 6000. TCRalpha and TCRbeta cDNA libraries were built by 5'RACE with constant-segment primers, adding sample barcodes and unique molecular identifiers. Trizol reagent was used to extract RNA from every sample. Libraries were amplified in two PCR steps, with a second sample barcode and Illumina TruSeq adapters added in the second step. Sequencing of the libraries was done on an Illumina NovaSeq, producing 2 x 150 bp paired-end reads. On the authors' methods: The reads were demultiplexed and collapsed into UMI-guided consensus sequences using migec v1.2.7. With mixcr v2.1.11, UMI consensuses were aligned to TRA and TRB V and J templates and assembled into clonotypes. Clonotypes were classified as expanded or contracted when called significant by both edgeR and NoisET, with noise models trained on biological replicates. For edgeR calls, the thresholds were a false discovery rate-adjusted p below 0.01 and a log2 fold-change of 1. PCA with hierarchical clustering of max-normalized trajectories of the 1000 most abundant clonotypes was used as exploratory dynamics analysis. Each responding clone was given a CD4 or CD8 phenotype based on the CD4+ and CD8+ repertoires, which had been sequenced separately. TCRdb trimmed the raw reads at Q25, called clones with MiXCR and kept productive beta chains. Here each entry gathers all rows of one CDR3 protein and keeps the most common genes and DNA. The V and J calls and clone size are TCRdb's, not the authors'. Counted in this sample were 450,000 to 650,000 distinct CDR3 sequences; about a fifth of them appeared once. The leading ten clones occupy around 12% of the sample.

The rearrangement combines TRBV12-3 or TRBV12-4 with TRBJ2-3; TRBD1 is possibly the D segment (5 matching bases). Sequencing was carried out using PBMCs or a T cell subset sorted from them (not recorded which). The source of this sequence is an adult woman who had mild COVID-19 (a few samples of this study predate the infection). The sample titles of this study are shuffled in the database, so cell type and time point are left out; the donor was told from shared clones. The DNA sequence is given as TGTGCCAGCAGTTTTCAGGGTCTCTCTTATACGCAGTATTTT. It is translated as CASSFQGLSYTQYF.